Below, 20 T cell receptor beta chains from the same sample are listed, as sequenced in a study of response to subunit inactivated influenza vaccine. TCRdb re-called the RT-PCR reads through MiXCR, storing one row per CDR3 protein. The sample contains about 620,000 distinct CDR3 sequences, around 11% of which appear only once. The sample was also reused in another study, on T cells expressing NK-cell markers. In that study: The authors made TCR beta cDNA libraries by 5'RACE template switching. This switching added a universal primer site and UMIs.

Here the sequenced sample was PBMCs from blood, taken on the day of vaccination. The receptors here all came from a man aged 45 to 65 who received an inactivated influenza vaccine.

This clonotype was detected a few times. The rearrangement joins TRBV27 to TRBJ2-7; 8 bases line up with TRBD2. Trimming removed 5 bases from V and 6 bases from J; junction bases left unmatched: 6. The CDR3 has 13 amino acids. Germline lookup yields CDR1 MNHEY and CDR2 SMNVEV (reference sequence). CDR3 nucleotide sequence: TGTGCCAGCAGTCAAGCGGGAGCAAGCGAGCAGTACTTC. The encoded protein is CASSQAGASEQYF.

For the CDR3, the DNA is TGTGCCAGCAGCTTAAGAGTTACCCGGGCCCCTGAATATGGCTACACCTTC. It yields the protein CASSLRVTRAPEYGYTF. J is TRBJ1-2 and V is TRBV7-2, with unresolved D. This CDR3 has 17 residues. V lost 2 bases, J lost 5 bases, and 21 bases lay in between. Germline V gene data show CDR1 as SGHTA and CDR2 as FQGNSA.

The sample holds many counts of this clonotype. The chain is built from TRBV13 and TRBJ2-1; D remains ambiguous. The CDR3 covers 14 residues. The V and J ends lost 3 bases and 7 bases respectively, with 13 bases between them. Germline V lookup: CDR1 PRHDT, CDR2 FYEKMQ (reference sequence). In nucleotides, the CDR3 is TGTGCCAGCAGCTTTTTCTACCAGACAAATGAGCAGTTCTTC. Residues: CASSFFYQTNEQFF. The full variable domain, with the rest looked up from reference TRBV13 and TRBJ2-1, is AAGVIQSPRHLIKEKRETATLKCYPIPRHDTVYWYQQGPGQDPQFLISFYEKMQSDKGSIPDRFSAQQFSDYHSELNMSSLELGDSALYFCASSFFYQTNEQFFGPGTRLTVL.

In its sample, this clonotype is medium-sized. The gene calls are TRBV6-5 and TRBJ1-6; 10 bases fit TRBD1. V gave up 0 bases and J gave up 4 bases; unmatched junction bases: 6. CDR3 size: 18 residues. Germline CDR1 is MNHEY and CDR2 is SVGAGI. CDR3 sequence (DNA): TGTGCCAGCAGTTACTCAAAGACAGGGGGCATTTATAATTCACCCCTCCACTTT. Translated: CASSYSKTGGIYNSPLHF.

In its sample, this clonotype was seen a few times. The chain links TRBV4-1 to TRBJ1-5; D call uncertain. V lost 0 bases and J lost 4, with 10 bases in between. Germline V gene sequence: CDR1 MGHRA, CDR2 YSYEKL. The CDR3 is made up of 15 amino acids. The CDR3: CASSQEGKGNQPQHF. Here the CDR3 DNA reads TGCGCCAGCAGCCAAGAAGGGAAGGGAAATCAGCCCCAGCATTTT.

This clonotype was seen many times. This chain joins TRBV12-3 or TRBV12-4 and TRBJ2-3; D gene ambiguous. V was clipped by 6 bases and J by 2 bases, with 9 bases between them. The CDR3 sequence is 13 residues long. CDR3 coding DNA: TGTGCCAGCAGCTTCACAGTCACAGATACGCAGTATTTT. Its translation: CASSFTVTDTQYF.

The rearrangement links TRBV20-1 to TRBJ2-1; 13 bases match TRBD2. Germline V gene data show CDR1 as DFQATT and CDR2 as SNEGSKA (reference sequence). CDR3 length equals 14 residues. Unmatched junction bases numbered 5, after V lost 4 bases and J lost 8 bases. The CDR3 region is CSAKTSGGADEQFF. CDR3 nucleotides: TGCAGTGCTAAAACTAGCGGGGGGGCGGATGAGCAGTTCTTC.

This clonotype was recorded many times. The chain couples TRBV12-3 or TRBV12-4 to TRBJ1-4; D is ambiguous. This CDR3 spans 13 amino acids. Trimming took off 0 bases at V and 5 bases at J, with 4 bases between the two ends. CDR3 amino acids: CASSLALNEKLFF. Written as DNA, the CDR3 is TGTGCCAGCAGTTTAGCCTTGAATGAAAAACTGTTTTTT.

The V and J genes are TRBV19 and TRBJ2-2; 8 nucleotides line up with TRBD1. Germline V gene lookup returns CDR1 LNHDA and CDR2 SQIVND (reference sequence). With 10 bases clipped from V and 1 base from J, the junction kept 17 bases outside the gene matches. This CDR3 is built from 18 residues. The DNA of the CDR3 is TGTGCCACCCGAAAGGACAGGGCCTCGGTTCAGAACACCGGGGAGCTGTTTTTT. It yields the protein CATRKDRASVQNTGELFF. The variable domain in full, with the rest retrieved from reference TRBV19 and TRBJ2-2, is DGGITQSPKYLFRKEGQNVTLSCEQNLNHDAMYWYRQDPGQGLRLIYYSQIVNDFQKGDIAEGYSVSREKKESFPLTVTSAQKNPTAFYLCATRKDRASVQNTGELFFGEGSRLTVL.

This chain links TRBV9 with TRBJ2-1; TRBD2 matches at 8 bases. Trimming at V came to 1 base and at J to 5 bases, leaving 5 bases not matched to a gene. This CDR3 has 15 amino acids. In germline, CDR1 is SGDLS, CDR2 YYNGEE. The CDR3 loop reads CASSVKAGVNNEQFF. CDR3 coding DNA: TGTGCCAGCAGCGTAAAAGCGGGAGTAAACAATGAGCAGTTCTTC.

The gene calls are TRBV4-3 and TRBJ2-3; 8 positions match TRBD2. The CDR3 is made up of 18 amino acids. From germline, CDR1 is LGHNA and CDR2 YSLEER. The V segment lost 1 base and the J segment 2 bases; nucleotides outside the gene matches: 11. The CDR3 reads CASSQGRGGYLATDTQYF. DNA of the CDR3: TGCGCCAGCAGCCAAGGTCGCGGGGGGTACCTTGCCACAGATACGCAGTATTTT.

This clonotype has at least ten counts. J is TRBJ2-3 and V is TRBV5-1; the match to TRBD2 covers 10 bases. Germline assignment: CDR1 SGHRS and CDR2 YFSETQ. The CDR3 runs to 15 residues. Trimming cost V 5 bases and J 5 bases; bases outside gene matches: 8. The CDR3 is CASSGLAGVEDTQYF. As DNA, the CDR3 is TGCGCCAGCAGTGGGCTAGCGGGAGTGGAAGATACGCAGTATTTT.

This clonotype was seen ten or more times. CDR3 sequence (DNA): TGTGCCAGCAGCTCAACCCAAGAGACCCAGTACTTC. It is translated as CASSSTQETQYF. The rearrangement uses TRBV7-2 and TRBJ2-5; no clear D. Trimming took off 4 bases at V and 1 base at J, with 4 bases between the two ends. The CDR3 spans 12 residues. Germline V gene lookup returns CDR1 SGHTA and CDR2 FQGNSA.

This clonotype was counted ten times or more. V gene TRBV12-3 or TRBV12-4 combines with J gene TRBJ2-7; the match to TRBD1 covers 9 bases. This CDR3 has 14 amino acids. V lost 5 bases and J lost 4; bases outside the gene matches: 6. CDR3 nucleotide sequence: TGTGCCAGCAGTATCGGACAGGGGACGTACGAGCAGTACTTC. This sequence encodes CASSIGQGTYEQYF.

The V and J genes are TRBV11-2 and TRBJ2-7; D uncertain. Germline V gene sequence: CDR1 SGHAT, CDR2 FQNNGV. V dropped 5 bases and J dropped 2 bases, with 13 bases sitting between them. This CDR3 is built from 14 residues. CDR3 sequence: CASSAALIPYEQYF. The CDR3 DNA is TGTGCCAGCAGCGCAGCTTTGATACCCTACGAGCAGTACTTC.

The V call is TRBV12-3 or TRBV12-4, the J call TRBJ2-5; 10 positions match TRBD1. J was trimmed by 5 bases and V by 5 bases; bases with no gene match: 8. CDR3 length: 15 amino acids. CDR3 nucleotide sequence: TGTGCCAGCAGTCATCCGGGACAGGGGCTGGAGACCCAGTACTTC. It specifies CASSHPGQGLETQYF.

Only a few counts were recorded for this clonotype. V gene TRBV11-3 combines with J gene TRBJ2-2, with D perhaps TRBD2 (5 bases). From germline, CDR1 is SGHNT and CDR2 YENEEA. This CDR3 has 16 amino acids. V lost 0 bases and J 7 bases, leaving 15 bases between the germline ends. CDR3 sequence reads: CASSLEGSSPNGELFF. The CDR3, as DNA: TGTGCCAGCAGCTTAGAGGGGAGCTCCCCTAACGGGGAGCTGTTTTTT.

V usage is TRBV7-2 and J usage is TRBJ2-7; TRBD2 aligns across 13 bases. Germline V gives CDR1 SGHTA, CDR2 FQGNSA. J was trimmed by 2 bases and V by 5 bases; bases with no gene match: 3. This CDR3 spans 15 amino acids. This chain's CDR3 is CASSRGTSGTYEQYF. CDR3 nucleotide sequence: TGTGCCAGCAGCCGCGGGACTAGCGGGACCTACGAGCAGTACTTC.

The gene calls are TRBV6-5 and TRBJ2-7, with D perhaps being TRBD1 or TRBD2 (5 bases each). From germline, CDR1 is MNHEY and CDR2 SVGAGI. The CDR3 consists of 15 residues. The ends were cut back, 2 bases at V and 1 base at J, with 12 bases in the middle. CDR3 bases: TGTGCCAGCAGTTACCTAGGGGACGGTTCCTACGAGCAGTACTTC. Amino acids: CASSYLGDGSYEQYF.

J is TRBJ2-2 and V is TRBV5-1; 8 nucleotides match TRBD1. Germline assignment: CDR1 SGHRS and CDR2 YFSETQ. Losses at the gene ends were 5 bases for V and 3 bases for J; bases not matched to a gene: 6. CDR3 size: 15 residues. CDR3 loop: CASRTGTGYTGELFF. CDR3 coding DNA: TGCGCCAGCAGAACCGGGACAGGCTACACCGGGGAGCTGTTTTTT.